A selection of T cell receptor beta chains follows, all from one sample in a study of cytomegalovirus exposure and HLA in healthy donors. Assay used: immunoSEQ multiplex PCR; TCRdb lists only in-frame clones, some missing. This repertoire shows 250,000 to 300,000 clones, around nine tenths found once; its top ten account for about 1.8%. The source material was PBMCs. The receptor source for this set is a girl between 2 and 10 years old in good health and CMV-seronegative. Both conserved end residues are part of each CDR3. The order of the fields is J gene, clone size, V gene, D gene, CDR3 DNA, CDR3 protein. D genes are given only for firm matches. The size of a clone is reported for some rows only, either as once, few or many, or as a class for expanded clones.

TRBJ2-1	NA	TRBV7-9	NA	TGTGCCAGCAGCTTAGGGCGGTTCCCATCACAGGGTTCCTACAATGAGCAGTTCTTC	CASSLGRFPSQGSYNEQFF
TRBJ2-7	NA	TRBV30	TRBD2	TGTGCCTGGAGTGGGATAGCGGGTCCGGGCTACGAGCAGTACTTC	CAWSGIAGPGYEQYF
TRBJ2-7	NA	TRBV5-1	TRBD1	TGCGCCAGCCGAGAAAGCGGGACAGGGAACGAGCAGTACTTC	CASRESGTGNEQYF
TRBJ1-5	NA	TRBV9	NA	TGTGCCAGCAGCGTAGAAGCAGGGCATCAGCCCCAGCATTTT	CASSVEAGHQPQHF
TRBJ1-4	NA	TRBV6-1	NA	TGTGCCAGCAGTGAGGCAGGGTCTAGGAATGAAAAACTGTTTTTT	CASSEAGSRNEKLFF
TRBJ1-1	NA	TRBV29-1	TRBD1	TGCAGCGTCTCAGGGCGGGGACAGGGGACGAACACTGAAGCTTTCTTT	CSVSGRGQGTNTEAFF
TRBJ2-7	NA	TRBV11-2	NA	TGTGCCAGCACCCTGGGAGTCGAGCAGTACTTC	CASTLGVEQYF
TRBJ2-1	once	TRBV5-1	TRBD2	TGCGCCAGCAGCTTCCAAGGGACTAGCCGATACAATGAGCAGTTCTTC	CASSFQGTSRYNEQFF
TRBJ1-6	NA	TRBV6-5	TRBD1	TGTGCCAGCAGTCTCGACAGGGAATCTCGACCCCTCCACTTT	CASSLDRESRPLHF
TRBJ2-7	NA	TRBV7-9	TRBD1	TGTTCCAGCAGCGTTTCTCCCAGGGGGCCAGAGAGCCTCTCCTACGAGCAGTACTTC	CSSSVSPRGPESLSYEQYF
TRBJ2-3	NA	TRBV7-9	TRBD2	TGTGCCAGCAGCTTAGCGAGGGACTACACAGATACGCAGTATTTT	CASSLARDYTDTQYF
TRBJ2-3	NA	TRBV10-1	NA	TGCGCCAGCAGTGATAAGAGCGCCTCATGGACAGATACGCAGTATTTT	CASSDKSASWTDTQYF
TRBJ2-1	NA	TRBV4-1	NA	TGCGCCAGCAGCCAAGATTTAGTAAACAATGAGCAGTTCTTC	CASSQDLVNNEQFF
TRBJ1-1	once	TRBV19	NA	TGTGCCAGTAGTATAGTTGGAGCGGGGGCCGCGCGAGCTTTCTTT	CASSIVGAGAARAFF
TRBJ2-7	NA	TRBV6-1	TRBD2	TGTGCCAGCAGTGCAGTAGGGGCGGGAGTCACCTACGAGCAGTACTTC	CASSAVGAGVTYEQYF
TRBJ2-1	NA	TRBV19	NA	TGTGCCAGTAGTGACGGCCTAGCTGGGCTCTACAATGAGCAGTTCTTC	CASSDGLAGLYNEQFF
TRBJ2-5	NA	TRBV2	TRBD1	TGTGCCAGCAGCGACGACTCCAGGGGGTCGGAGACCCAGTACTTC	CASSDDSRGSETQYF
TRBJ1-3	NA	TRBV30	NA	TGTGCCTGGGGGGGGTTGAGGACCTCTGGAAACACCATATATTTT	CAWGGLRTSGNTIYF
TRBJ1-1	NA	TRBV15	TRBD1	TGTGCCACCAGCAGCAGGGGGCCGATTGAAGCTTTCTTT	CATSSRGPIEAFF
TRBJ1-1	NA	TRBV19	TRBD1	TGTGCCAGTAGTATAGATATGGGACAGGGATGGGGGGCTTTCTTT	CASSIDMGQGWGAFF
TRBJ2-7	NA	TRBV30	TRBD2	TGTGCCTGGAGTGGAGGCGGGAGTGCCTACGAGCAGTACTTC	CAWSGGGSAYEQYF
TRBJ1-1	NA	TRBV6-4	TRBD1	TGTGCCAGCAGCCGGGACAGGGGTACTGAAGCTTTCTTT	CASSRDRGTEAFF
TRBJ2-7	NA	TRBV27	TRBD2	TGTGCCAGCAGTTTAATTAGCGGGGGACCTTCCTACGAGCAGTACTTC	CASSLISGGPSYEQYF
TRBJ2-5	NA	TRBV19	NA	TGTGCCAGTAGTATAGCGGGTGGGTACCAAGAGACCCAGTACTTC	CASSIAGGYQETQYF
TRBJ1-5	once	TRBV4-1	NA	TGCGCCAGCAGCCAAGGGGCGGGCCAGTATAGCAATCAGCCCCAGCATTTT	CASSQGAGQYSNQPQHF
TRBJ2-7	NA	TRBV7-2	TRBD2	TGTGCCAGCAGCTCGACTAGCGCGCATAGGGAGCAGTACTTC	CASSSTSAHREQYF
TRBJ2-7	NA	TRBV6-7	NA	TGTGCCAGCAGCCCACCCGGGAGAACCTACGAGCAGTACTTC	CASSPPGRTYEQYF
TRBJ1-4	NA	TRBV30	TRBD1	TGTGCCTGGAGTGAAGGGGGCACGACTAATGAAAAACTGTTTTTT	CAWSEGGTTNEKLFF
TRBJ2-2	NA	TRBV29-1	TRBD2	TGCAGCGTTGCTCCGGGGGGGGCTGTCGGTAACACCGGGGAGCTGTTTTTT	CSVAPGGAVGNTGELFF
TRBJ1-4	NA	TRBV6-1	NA	TGTGCCAGCAGTGAAGCGAGGGGGGGCCCTAATGAAAAACTGTTTTTT	CASSEARGGPNEKLFF
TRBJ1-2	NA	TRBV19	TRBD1	TGTGCCAGTAGTATAGGGACAGGGAACACCAACTATGGCTACACCTTC	CASSIGTGNTNYGYTF
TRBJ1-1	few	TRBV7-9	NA	TGTGCCAGCAGCTTCAGGGCGAACACTGAAGCTTTCTTT	CASSFRANTEAFF
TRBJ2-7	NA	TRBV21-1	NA	TGTGCCAGCAGCAAAGGGCCGGATGGCGGGAGGGCCGGCTACGAGCAGTACTTC	CASSKGPDGGRAGYEQYF
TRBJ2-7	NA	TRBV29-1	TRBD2	TGCAGCGTCGGAATAGCGGGGGCACCCAACGAGCAGTACTTC	CSVGIAGAPNEQYF
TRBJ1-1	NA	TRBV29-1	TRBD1	TGCAGCGTAGCCGCGGCAGGGGGGCCCACTGAAGCTTTCTTT	CSVAAAGGPTEAFF
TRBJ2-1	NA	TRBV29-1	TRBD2	TGCAGCGTTCGTTTCCGCGGGAGGGACGACAATGAGCAGTTCTTC	CSVRFRGRDDNEQFF
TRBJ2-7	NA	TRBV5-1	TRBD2	TGCGCCAGCAGCTTTGGGGGACTAGCGGCCTACGAGCAGTACTTC	CASSFGGLAAYEQYF
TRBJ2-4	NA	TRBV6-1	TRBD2	TGTGCCAGCTCGGAGGCCGGGAGGAAAAACATTCAGTACTTC	CASSEAGRKNIQYF
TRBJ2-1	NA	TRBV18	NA	TGTGCCAGCTCACCCGGGACACTAGGGAACAATGAGCAGTTCTTC	CASSPGTLGNNEQFF
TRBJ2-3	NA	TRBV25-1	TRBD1	TGTGCCAGCAGGGGGATACCGGGACAGTCAAGAGATACGCAGTATTTT	CASRGIPGQSRDTQYF
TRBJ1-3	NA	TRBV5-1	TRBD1	TGCGCCAGCAGCTTGGCCGGGACAGTCTCTGGAAACACCATATATTTT	CASSLAGTVSGNTIYF